The source of this T cell receptor (beta chain) is a study of identical twins. J gave up 0 bases and V 7 bases, and 9 bases lay outside the gene matches. From germline, CDR1 is WSHSY and CDR2 SAAADI. The length of the CDR3 is 15 residues. Each CDR3 protein is one row after TCRdb ran MiXCR on the 5' RACE reads. This table holds a few hundred thousand distinct CDR3 sequences, about 9% found once. Sequenced sample: naive T cells sorted from blood. The chain carries TRBV10-2 and TRBJ2-7, with 7 nucleotides matching TRBD1. This TCR was recovered from a woman in her fifties or sixties in good health. In DNA form, the CDR3 reads TGCGCCAGCACATCGGCAGGGGGTGGCTCCTACGAGCAGTACTTC. Protein sequence: CASTSAGGGSYEQYF.